This T cell receptor beta chain was found in a study of CD8+CD57+ T cells in acquired aplastic anemia. Study summary: The sorted CD4+ and CD8+ cells yielded an average roughly 3 ug of DNA. Overall study results and limits: Some 31 shared CD8+ CDR3s appeared highly expressed within patients' immunodominant clones.

Profiling of TCR beta VDJ combinations and CDR3 sequences used genomic DNA as template. TCRdb itself ran the reads through MiXCR, one entry per CDR3 protein. Of tens of thousands of distinct CDR3 sequences listed, roughly 65% were seen once; the top ten hold about 22%. As regards this clonotype: What it binds is not known.

Source material: sorted CD4+, CD8+, or CD8+CD57+ T cells (not recorded which) from PBMCs. This TCR was recovered from a human donor in good health, serving as a control.

CDR3 loop: CASRPSGGDEQYF. The CDR3 region has the DNA TGTGCCAGCAGGCCCTCGGGAGGGGACGAGCAGTACTTC. The chain is built from TRBV11-2 and TRBJ2-7; 8 bases are a match to TRBD2. The CDR3 length is 13 residues. V lost 6 bases, J lost 5 bases, and 6 bases stayed unmatched. CDR1 is SGHAT, CDR2 FQNNGV, per germline.